The rows below give T cell receptor beta chains drawn from one sample of a study of T cells in Graves' hyperthyroidism and ophthalmopathy. TCRdb analysed the multiplex PCR reads with MiXCR anew, one entry per CDR3 protein. Of approximately 400,000 distinct CDR3 sequences in the sample, about a sixth are singletons; the top ten hold roughly 8%. Sequenced input: blood. These receptors were obtained from a woman between 18 and 29 years old with Graves' hyperthyroidism. CDR3s include the opening cysteine and the closing phenylalanine or tryptophan. D genes are given only for firm matches. Size tells how often a clone was seen (once, few, many) or the class of an expanded clone, and some rows leave it out.

J gene	D gene	V gene	clone size	CDR3 protein	CDR3 DNA
TRBJ1-1	.	TRBV5-8	few	CASSFGTANTEAFF	TGTGCCAGCAGCTTTGGGACCGCGAACACTGAAGCTTTCTTT
TRBJ2-7	.	TRBV5-6	many	CASSLGRGSVTYEQYF	TGTGCCAGCAGCTTGGGAAGGGGCAGCGTGACCTACGAGCAGTACTTC
TRBJ2-1	.	TRBV27	many	CASSWAKSSEQFF	TGTGCCAGCAGTTGGGCCAAGAGCAGTGAGCAGTTCTTC
TRBJ1-6	.	TRBV20-1	.	CSARVMGSDNSPLHF	TGCAGTGCTAGAGTAATGGGCAGCGACAATTCACCCCTCCACTTT
TRBJ2-7	TRBD1	TRBV19	many	CASRKGQAYEQYF	TGTGCCAGTAGGAAAGGACAGGCCTACGAGCAGTACTTC
TRBJ2-1	TRBD2	TRBV27	many	CASSLSVASGTRSYNEQFF	TGTGCCAGCAGTTTATCGGTGGCTAGCGGGACCCGCTCCTACAATGAGCAGTTCTTC
TRBJ2-1	.	TRBV6-4	.	CASSDRAQGEQFF	TGTGCCAGCAGTGACAGGGCGCAGGGTGAGCAGTTCTTC
TRBJ2-3	TRBD1	TRBV12-3/TRBV12-4	many	CASSLAGQGDTDTQYF	TGTGCCAGCAGTTTAGCGGGACAGGGAGACACAGATACGCAGTATTTT
TRBJ2-7	.	TRBV7-9	many	CASSSTGMSYEQYF	TGTGCCAGCAGCTCCACAGGGATGTCCTACGAGCAGTACTTC
TRBJ2-3	TRBD2	TRBV24-1	few	CATSESSGTSSNTQYF	TGTGCCACCAGTGAATCGTCGGGGACTAGTTCGAATACGCAGTATTTT